The 25 T cell receptor beta chains below were found in one sample sequenced in a study of post-analysis software for immune sequencing data. Which antigens these TCRs recognize remains unknown. Sequencing libraries made from TCR beta cDNA carried unique molecular identifiers. TCRdb passed the PCR reads through MiXCR, listing each CDR3 protein once. The repertoire has roughly 430,000 distinct CDR3 sequences, 30% to 45% of them found once; the top ten carry 7.5% to 8.5%. Study-level points and caveats: Controls had lower frequencies than patients of about 5 TRBV segments, which included TRBV5-6, TRBV5-1 and TRBV20-1.

Material for sequencing was blood. Source of these receptors: a girl aged 2 to 9 with multiple sclerosis.

The rearrangement joins TRBV11-1 to TRBJ2-3, with 10 bases identical to TRBD2. This CDR3 has 18 amino acids. V dropped 3 bases and J dropped 3; count of bases not matched to a gene: 12. CDR1 and CDR2 from the germline V gene are SGHAT and FQDESV (reference sequence). In nucleotides, the CDR3 is TGTGCCAGCAGCTTCGATACCCCCAGCGGGGGGGCGACAGATACGCAGTATTTT. Residues: CASSFDTPSGGATDTQYF.

The chain is built from TRBV12-3 or TRBV12-4 and TRBJ2-6; D ambiguous. Trimming left V 4 bases short and J 1 base short, with 8 bases between. There are 15 residues in the CDR3. CDR3 in DNA: TGTGCCAGCAGTTCTAAGGTGTCTGGGGCCAACGTCCTGACTTTC. Protein sequence: CASSSKVSGANVLTF.

The chain combines TRBV18 with TRBJ1-2; 7 bases are shared with TRBD1. Losses at the gene ends were 3 bases for V and 7 bases for J; bases not matched to a gene: 8. Germline assignment: CDR1 KGHSH and CDR2 LQKENI. This CDR3 has 14 amino acids. In DNA form, the CDR3 reads TGTGCCAGCTCACCCTCCGGGACAGATCCTGGCTACACCTTC. Its translation is CASSPSGTDPGYTF.

This clonotype was counted only a few times. This chain uses TRBV28 with TRBJ2-7, with D perhaps being TRBD1 or TRBD2 (6 bases each). This CDR3 region has 15 residues. Between the trimmed V and J ends, which lost 4 bases and 3 bases, there was a span of 16 bases. Germline V CDR1 and CDR2: MDHEN, SYDVKM. The DNA for the CDR3 is TGTGCCAGCAGTTCCCCACCGGGGGCCAGCTACGAGCAGTACTTC. Its protein is CASSSPPGASYEQYF. Full variable domain (missing parts from reference TRBV28 and TRBJ2-7): DVKVTQSSRYLVKRTGEKVFLECVQDMDHENMFWYRQDPGLGLRLIYFSYDVKMKEKGDIPEGYSVSREKKERFSLILESASTNQTSMYLCASSSPPGASYEQYFGPGTRLTVT.

The table lists this clonotype with a few counts. V is TRBV11-2 and J is TRBJ2-1, with 8 positions matching TRBD2. The CDR3 sequence is 15 residues long. With V trimmed by 3 bases and J by 5 bases, 6 bases remained unmatched. Per germline, CDR1 SGHAT and CDR2 FQNNGV. The CDR3 here is CASSFSVAGNNEQFF. The CDR3 coding sequence is TGTGCCAGCAGCTTTTCGGTAGCGGGGAACAATGAGCAGTTCTTC.

The chain employs TRBV12-3 or TRBV12-4 and TRBJ1-1, with 10 bases identical to TRBD1. The V segment lost 7 bases and the J segment 6 bases; nucleotides outside the gene matches: 8. The CDR3 totals 14 residues. In DNA, the CDR3 is TGTGCCAGCACCTACGGACAGGGGGTAGCTGAAGCTTTCTTT. It specifies CASTYGQGVAEAFF.

V and J are TRBV27 and TRBJ2-1; D is uncertain. The CDR3 sequence is 15 residues long. Trimming stripped 8 bases from V and 0 bases from J, with 14 bases between. Germline V gene lookup returns CDR1 MNHEY and CDR2 SMNVEV (reference sequence). The CDR3 is CASARFNPSYNEQFF. The CDR3, as DNA: TGTGCCAGCGCCCGATTCAATCCCTCCTACAATGAGCAGTTCTTC.

The V call is TRBV29-1, the J call TRBJ2-1; 7 bases map to TRBD2. The CDR3 covers 15 residues. Germline V gene sequence: CDR1 SQVTM, CDR2 ANQGSEA. V lost 6 bases to trimming and J lost 4 bases; unmatched junction nucleotides: 12. CDR3 residues: CSVEGGPSGYNEQFF. In DNA, the CDR3 is TGCAGCGTCGAGGGAGGGCCTAGCGGATACAATGAGCAGTTCTTC.

J is TRBJ2-1 and V is TRBV14; TRBD2 matches at 12 bases. The CDR3 spans 18 residues. Germline assignment: CDR1 SGHDN and CDR2 FVKESK. With 2 bases clipped from V and 0 bases from J, the junction kept 5 bases outside the gene matches. CDR3 sequence reads: CASSQHPGLAGSYNEQFF. Here the CDR3 DNA reads TGTGCCAGCAGCCAACATCCGGGACTAGCGGGCTCCTACAATGAGCAGTTCTTC.

The gene calls are TRBV29-1 and TRBJ1-2; D is possibly TRBD1 (6 bases). V was cut by 7 bases and J by 4 bases, with 13 bases left in between. Germline CDR1 SQVTM, CDR2 ANQGSEA. The CDR3 spans 12 residues. The DNA for the CDR3 is TGCAGCGCACTGACAGGTGGCTATGGCTACACCTTC. Protein: CSALTGGYGYTF.

This sequence joins TRBV7-9 and TRBJ2-5; 7 nucleotides agree with TRBD2. The CDR3 is 15 amino acids. Germline loops: CDR1 SEHNR, CDR2 FQNEAQ (reference sequence). Losses at the gene ends were 4 bases for V and 2 bases for J; bases not matched to a gene: 7. The CDR3: CASSSRLALQETQYF. CDR3 in DNA: TGTGCCAGCAGCTCCAGACTAGCCCTGCAAGAGACCCAGTACTTC.

V and J are TRBV2 and TRBJ1-4; 7 nucleotides match TRBD1. This CDR3 has 14 amino acids. Germline trimming cut 5 bases from V and 8 bases from J; bases unmatched to any gene: 8. In germline, CDR1 is SNHLY, CDR2 FYNNEI. In DNA, the CDR3 is TGTGCCAGCAGTATTTACAGGGGCAGGGAAAAACTGTTTTTT. Protein: CASSIYRGREKLFF.

The J gene is TRBJ2-3, the V gene TRBV29-1, with no clear D. The germline V and J ends were trimmed by 4 bases and 6 bases, with 14 bases remaining between them. The CDR3 extends over 13 amino acids. Germline V gene lookup returns CDR1 SQVTM and CDR2 ANQGSEA. The chain's CDR3 is CSVASVLSDTQYF. In nucleotides, the CDR3 is TGCAGCGTTGCAAGCGTGCTTTCGGATACGCAGTATTTT.

This chain uses TRBV10-3 with TRBJ2-7, with 8 bases identical to TRBD1. Germline V lookup: CDR1 ENHRY, CDR2 SYGVKD. After removal of 11 bases from V and 5 bases from J, the junction contained 11 bases not matched to a gene. This CDR3 is 13 amino acids long. In nucleotides, the CDR3 is TGTGCCGTGGGAGGACAGGGTAGTGACGAGCAGTACTTC. It yields the protein CAVGGQGSDEQYF.

V is TRBV9 and J is TRBJ2-7; D is ambiguous. There are 15 residues in the CDR3. Germline V gives CDR1 SGDLS, CDR2 YYNGEE. The V end was cut by 0 bases, the J end by 8 bases, with 18 bases between. The CDR3 DNA reads TGTGCCAGCAGCGTAGGGGCCCCGAAGGACCTCAAGCAGTACTTC. It translates to CASSVGAPKDLKQYF.

This chain joins TRBV20-1 and TRBJ2-3; D gene uncertain. This CDR3 spans 15 amino acids. Trimming removed 0 bases at V and 2 bases at J, with 12 bases between. Germline CDR1 is DFQATT and CDR2 is SNEGSKA (reference sequence). CDR3: CSARDSRSITDTQYF. CDR3 in DNA: TGCAGTGCTAGAGATTCTCGGAGTATCACAGATACGCAGTATTTT.

This chain connects TRBV28 to TRBJ2-1; no clear D gene. TRBJ2-7 matches the DNA end more closely, so the J call is doubtful. Germline V gives CDR1 MDHEN, CDR2 SYDVKM. There are 15 residues in the CDR3. The CDR3 region has the DNA TGTGCCAGCAGTTACCCCAGGAGCTCCTACAATGAGCAGTACTTC. This encodes CASSYPRSSYNEQYF.

V and J are TRBV12-3 or TRBV12-4 and TRBJ2-7; TRBD2 agrees at 15 bases. This CDR3 contains 17 residues. Trimming cost V 6 bases and J 5 bases; bases outside gene matches: 11. CDR3 region: CASSYGLAGGPLNEQYF. CDR3 in DNA: TGTGCCAGCAGCTACGGACTAGCGGGAGGGCCTCTAAACGAGCAGTACTTC.

This sequence joins TRBV10-3 and TRBJ2-1; 12 nucleotides match TRBD2. Trimming cost V 4 bases and J 1 base; bases outside gene matches: 14. The CDR3 contains 20 residues. The germline gives CDR1 ENHRY, CDR2 SYGVKD. In DNA form, the CDR3 reads TGTGCCATCAGTGGCCGAGAGACTAGCGGGGGCCCTCGATCCTACAATGAGCAGTTCTTC. Translating it yields CAISGRETSGGPRSYNEQFF.

The chain is built from TRBV6-5 and TRBJ2-7, with TRBD2 matching over 8 bases. Germline V gives CDR1 MNHEY, CDR2 SVGAGI. With V trimmed by 0 bases and J by 2 bases, 3 bases remained unmatched. The CDR3 totals 15 residues. The CDR3 loop reads CASSYSISGTYEQYF. The CDR3 DNA reads as TGTGCCAGCAGTTACTCGATTAGCGGGACCTACGAGCAGTACTTC.

The J gene is TRBJ1-2, the V gene TRBV7-2, with D unresolved. Trimming removed 3 bases from V and 3 bases from J, with 8 bases in between. Germline CDR1 is SGHTA and CDR2 is FQGNSA. The CDR3 covers 13 residues. DNA for the CDR3: TGTGCCAGCAGCTTCGGACGGTACTATGGCTACACCTTC. Protein sequence: CASSFGRYYGYTF.

This chain links TRBV7-6 with TRBJ2-7; 11 nucleotides agree with TRBD1. V was pared by 4 bases and J by 7 bases, with 9 bases of the junction left unmatched. From germline, CDR1 is SGHVS and CDR2 FNYEAQ. The CDR3 has 15 residues. This CDR3 is CASSSMPGQGVEQYF. CDR3 DNA sequence: TGTGCCAGCAGCTCGATGCCGGGACAGGGGGTTGAGCAGTACTTC. The complete variable domain, with remaining parts taken from reference TRBV7-6 and TRBJ2-7, reads GAGVSQSPRYKVTKRGQDVALRCDPISGHVSLYWYRQALGQGPEFLTYFNYEAQQDKSGLPNDRFSAERPEGSISTLTIQRTEQRDSAMYRCASSSMPGQGVEQYFGPGTRLTVT.

The gene calls are TRBV10-3 and TRBJ2-7, with D perhaps given as TRBD1 or TRBD2 (6 bases each). The V end lost 2 bases, the J end lost 5 bases, and 13 bases lay between the germline ends. CDR1 is ENHRY, CDR2 SYGVKD, per germline. The CDR3 runs 14 residues. The CDR3 spells CAISEGGLKDEQYF. DNA for the CDR3: TGTGCCATCAGTGAGGGGGGGCTGAAGGACGAGCAGTACTTC.

The V call is TRBV5-8, the J call TRBJ2-5; TRBD1 might be the D (6 bases). The CDR3 has 13 amino acids. Trimming cost V 9 bases and J 5 bases, with 17 bases left between them. Germline values: CDR1 SGHTS, CDR2 YDEGEE. The CDR3 DNA sequence: TGTGCCACGTCACCCGGGACATTCGAGACCCAGTACTTC. The encoded protein is CATSPGTFETQYF.

The rearrangement uses TRBV29-1 and TRBJ1-1; 7 bases fit TRBD1. The CDR3 runs to 13 residues. V shed 4 bases and J 3 bases; nucleotides not matched to a gene: 5. Germline CDR1 is SQVTM and CDR2 is ANQGSEA. In DNA form, the CDR3 reads TGCAGCGTTGCCGCCCAGGGGGACACTGAAGCTTTCTTT. Protein product: CSVAAQGDTEAFF. The full variable domain, rest sourced from reference TRBV29-1 and TRBJ1-1, is SAVISQKPSRDICQRGTSLTIQCQVDSQVTMMFWYRQQPGQSLTLIATANQGSEATYESGFVIDKFPISRPNLTFSTLTVSNMSPEDSSIYLCSVAAQGDTEAFFGQGTRLTVV.